This T cell receptor (beta chain) originates from a study of blood T cell repertoires in COVID-19. Sequenced by immunoSEQ multiplex PCR; TCRdb stores in-frame clones only, minus some. The sample shows around 280,000 clones, approximately 88% of them seen only once. The CDR3 extends over 14 amino acids. Per germline, CDR1 KGHSH and CDR2 LQKENI. The germline V and J ends were trimmed by 3 bases and 3 bases, with 11 bases remaining between them. All recovered Cohort 3 donors got two negative PCRs, got clearance, or saw symptom resolution. Sequenced material: PBMCs or T cells enriched from blood (not recorded which). The TCR sequence derives from a woman in her forties who had recovered from COVID-19. The chain combines TRBV18 with TRBJ1-2, with D maybe TRBD1 (6 bases). CDR3 DNA sequence: TGTGCCAGCTCACCTCAGGGGAGGGACTATGGCTACACCTTC. It yields the protein CASSPQGRDYGYTF. The complete variable domain, with remaining parts taken from reference TRBV18 and TRBJ1-2, reads NAGVMQNPRHLVRRRGQEARLRCSPMKGHSHVYWYRQLPEEGLKFMVYLQKENIIDESGMPKERFSAEFPKEGPSILRIQQVVRGDSAAYFCASSPQGRDYGYTFGSGTRLTVV.